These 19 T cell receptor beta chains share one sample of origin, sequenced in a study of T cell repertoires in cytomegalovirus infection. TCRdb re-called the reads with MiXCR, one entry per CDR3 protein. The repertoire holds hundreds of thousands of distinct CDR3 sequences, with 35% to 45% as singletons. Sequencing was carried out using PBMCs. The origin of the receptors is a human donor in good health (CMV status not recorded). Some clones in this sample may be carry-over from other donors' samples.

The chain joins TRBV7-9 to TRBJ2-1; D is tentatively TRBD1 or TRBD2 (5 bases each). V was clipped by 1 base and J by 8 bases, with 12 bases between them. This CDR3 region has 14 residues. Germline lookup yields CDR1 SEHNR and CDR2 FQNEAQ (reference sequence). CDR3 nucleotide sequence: TGTGCCAGCAGCTTAGTCGGGACCGGGCATGAGCAGTTCTTC. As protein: CASSLVGTGHEQFF.

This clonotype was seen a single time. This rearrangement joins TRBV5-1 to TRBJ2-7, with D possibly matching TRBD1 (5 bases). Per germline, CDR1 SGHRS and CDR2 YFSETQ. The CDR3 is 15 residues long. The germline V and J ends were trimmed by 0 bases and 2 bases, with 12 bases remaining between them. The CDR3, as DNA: TGCGCCAGCAGCTTGGATGACAGCCGAACCTACGAGCAGTACTTC. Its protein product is CASSLDDSRTYEQYF.

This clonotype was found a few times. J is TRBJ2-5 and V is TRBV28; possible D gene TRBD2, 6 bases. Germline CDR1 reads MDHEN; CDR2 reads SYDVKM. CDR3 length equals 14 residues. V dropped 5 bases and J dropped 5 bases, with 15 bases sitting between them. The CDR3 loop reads CASSPSGTEETQYF. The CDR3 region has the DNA TGTGCCAGCAGTCCCTCCGGGACTGAGGAGACCCAGTACTTC.

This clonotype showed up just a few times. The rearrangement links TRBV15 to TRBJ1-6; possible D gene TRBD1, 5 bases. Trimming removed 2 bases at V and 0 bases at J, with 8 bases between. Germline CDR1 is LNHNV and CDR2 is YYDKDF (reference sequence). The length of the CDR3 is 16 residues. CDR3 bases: TGTGCCACCAGCAGATTAGGACACTCCTATAATTCACCCCTCCACTTT. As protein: CATSRLGHSYNSPLHF.

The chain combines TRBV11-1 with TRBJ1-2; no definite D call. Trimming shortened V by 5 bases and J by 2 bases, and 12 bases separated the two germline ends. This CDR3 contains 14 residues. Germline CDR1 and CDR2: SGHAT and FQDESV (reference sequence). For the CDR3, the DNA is TGTGCCAGCAGCCCCGGACGGGAAAACTATGGCTACACCTTC. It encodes CASSPGRENYGYTF. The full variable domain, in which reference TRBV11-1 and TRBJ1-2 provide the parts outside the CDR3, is EAEVAQSPRYKITEKSQAVAFWCDPISGHATLYWYRQILGQGPELLVQFQDESVVDDSQLPKDRFSAERLKGVDSTLKIQPAELGDSAMYLCASSPGRENYGYTFGSGTRLTVV.

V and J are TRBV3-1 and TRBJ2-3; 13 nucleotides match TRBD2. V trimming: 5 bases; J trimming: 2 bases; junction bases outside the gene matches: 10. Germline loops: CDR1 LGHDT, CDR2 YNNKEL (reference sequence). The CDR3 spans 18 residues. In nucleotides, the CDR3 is TGTGCCAGCAGCTACTGGACTAGCGGGAGAGGGGCCACAGATACGCAGTATTTT. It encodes CASSYWTSGRGATDTQYF.

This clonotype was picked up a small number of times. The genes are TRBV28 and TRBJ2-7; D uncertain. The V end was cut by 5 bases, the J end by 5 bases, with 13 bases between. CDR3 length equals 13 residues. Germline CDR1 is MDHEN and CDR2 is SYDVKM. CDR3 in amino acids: CASSARWSHEQYF. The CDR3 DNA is TGTGCCAGCAGTGCTCGCTGGTCCCACGAGCAGTACTTC.

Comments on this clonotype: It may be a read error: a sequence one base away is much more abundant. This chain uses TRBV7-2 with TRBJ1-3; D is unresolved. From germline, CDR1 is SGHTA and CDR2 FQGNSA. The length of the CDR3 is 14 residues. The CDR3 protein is CSSSPAPHLNTIYF. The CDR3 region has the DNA TGTTCCAGCAGCCCCGCCCCACATCTAAACACCATATATTTT.

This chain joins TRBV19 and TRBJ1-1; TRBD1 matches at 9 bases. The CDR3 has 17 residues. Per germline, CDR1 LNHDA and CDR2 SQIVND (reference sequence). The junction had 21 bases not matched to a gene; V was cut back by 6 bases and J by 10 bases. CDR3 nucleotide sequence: TGTGCCAGTAGCTCCCGCGGGACAGGGACGAAATACCGGGGAGCTTTCTTT. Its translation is CASSSRGTGTKYRGAFF.

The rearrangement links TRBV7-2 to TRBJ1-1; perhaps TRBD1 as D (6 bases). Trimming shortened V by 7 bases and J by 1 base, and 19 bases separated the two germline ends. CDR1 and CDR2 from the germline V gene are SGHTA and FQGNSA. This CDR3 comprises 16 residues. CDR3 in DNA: TGTGCCAGCACCCGCGGGGCAGGGGTGGAGAACACTGAAGCTTTCTTT. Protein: CASTRGAGVENTEAFF.

CDR3 loop: CASSLVGLVQGLVSPQPQHF. CDR3 DNA: TGTGCCAGCAGCTTAGTGGGCCTCGTACAGGGCCTGGTGAGCCCTCAGCCCCAGCATTTT. The rearrangement links TRBV7-2 to TRBJ1-5, with D perhaps matching TRBD1 (6 bases). Germline values: CDR1 SGHTA, CDR2 FQGNSA. The CDR3 sequence is 20 residues long. The V end was cut by 1 base, the J end by 6 bases, with 28 bases between.

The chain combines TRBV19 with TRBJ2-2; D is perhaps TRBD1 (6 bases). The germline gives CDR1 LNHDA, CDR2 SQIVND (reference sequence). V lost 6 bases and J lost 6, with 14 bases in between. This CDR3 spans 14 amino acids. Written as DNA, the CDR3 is TGTGCCAGTAGGTTACAGGGTTTCCCCGGGGAGCTGTTTTTT. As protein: CASRLQGFPGELFF.

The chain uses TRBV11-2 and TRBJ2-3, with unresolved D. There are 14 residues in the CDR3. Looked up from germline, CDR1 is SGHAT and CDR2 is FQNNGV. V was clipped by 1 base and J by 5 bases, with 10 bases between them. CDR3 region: CASSLAPVIDTQYF. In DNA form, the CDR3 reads TGTGCCAGCAGCTTAGCCCCAGTTATAGATACGCAGTATTTT.

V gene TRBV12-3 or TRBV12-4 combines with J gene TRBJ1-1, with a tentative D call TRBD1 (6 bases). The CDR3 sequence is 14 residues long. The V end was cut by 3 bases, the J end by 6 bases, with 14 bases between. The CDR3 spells CASSFLGGAAEAFF. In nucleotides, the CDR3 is TGTGCCAGCAGTTTCCTCGGGGGGGCCGCTGAAGCTTTCTTT.

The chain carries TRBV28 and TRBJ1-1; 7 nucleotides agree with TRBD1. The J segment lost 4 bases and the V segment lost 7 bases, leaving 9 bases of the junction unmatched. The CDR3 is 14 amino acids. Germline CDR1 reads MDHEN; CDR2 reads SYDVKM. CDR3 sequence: CASTQGGLGTEAFF. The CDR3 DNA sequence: TGTGCCAGCACCCAGGGGGGACTTGGCACTGAAGCTTTCTTT.

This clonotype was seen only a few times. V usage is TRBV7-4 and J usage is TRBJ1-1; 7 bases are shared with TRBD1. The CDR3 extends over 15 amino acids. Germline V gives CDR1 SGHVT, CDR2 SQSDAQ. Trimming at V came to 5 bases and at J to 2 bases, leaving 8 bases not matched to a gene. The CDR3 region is CASSPRGTANTEAFF. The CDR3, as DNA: TGTGCCAGCAGCCCCCGTGGGACAGCAAACACTGAAGCTTTCTTT. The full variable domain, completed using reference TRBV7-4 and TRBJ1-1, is GAGVSQSPRYKVAKRGRDVALRCDSISGHVTLYWYRQTLGQGSEVLTYSQSDAQRDKSGRPSGRFSAERPERSVSTLKIQRTEQGDSAVYLCASSPRGTANTEAFFGQGTRLTVV.

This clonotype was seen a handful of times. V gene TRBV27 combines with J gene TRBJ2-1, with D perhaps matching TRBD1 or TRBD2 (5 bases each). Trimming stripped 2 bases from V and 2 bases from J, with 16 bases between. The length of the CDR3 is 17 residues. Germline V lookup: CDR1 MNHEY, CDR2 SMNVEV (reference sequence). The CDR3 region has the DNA TGTGCCAGCAGTTTAGGGGAACGGGGCCTCCCCTACAATGAGCAGTTCTTC. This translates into CASSLGERGLPYNEQFF.

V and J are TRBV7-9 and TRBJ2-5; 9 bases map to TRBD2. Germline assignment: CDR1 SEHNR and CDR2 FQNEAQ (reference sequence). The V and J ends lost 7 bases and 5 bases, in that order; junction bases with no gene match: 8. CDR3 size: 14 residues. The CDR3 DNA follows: TGTGCCAGCATCCGGCGGGGGGGCAGGGAGACCCAGTACTTC. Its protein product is CASIRRGGRETQYF.

This CDR3 reads CASTSPPGRGAEETQYF. The CDR3 DNA follows: TGTGCCAGCACCTCACCCCCCGGGCGGGGGGCGGAAGAGACCCAGTACTTC. This chain joins TRBV28 and TRBJ2-5; 8 bases agree with TRBD2. This CDR3 is built from 17 residues. Germline V lookup: CDR1 MDHEN, CDR2 SYDVKM. V shed 7 bases, J shed 3 bases, and the junction held 16 bases outside the gene matches.